A selection of T cell receptor beta chains follows, all from one sample in a study of blood T cell repertoires in COVID-19. The assay was immunoSEQ multiplex PCR, and TCRdb's table has in-frame clones only and misses some. The repertoire holds some 310,000 clones, around 89% seen once, with 1% in the top ten. The sequencing sample was made of peripheral blood. These receptors came from a woman in her thirties or forties with COVID-19, enrolled during active disease. CDR3s include the opening cysteine and the closing phenylalanine or tryptophan. Each record gives: clone size, J gene, D gene, V gene, CDR3 DNA, CDR3 protein. D genes are given only for firm matches. The size of a clone is reported for some rows only, either as once, few or many, or as a class for expanded clones.

clone size: .; J gene: TRBJ2-3; D gene: TRBD2; V gene: TRBV11-1; CDR3 DNA: TGTGCCAGTACATCCTCCCGGGGGGCAGATACGCAGTATTTT; CDR3 protein: CASTSSRGADTQYF
clone size: .; J gene: TRBJ1-6; D gene: .; V gene: TRBV10-3; CDR3 DNA: TGTGCCATCAAGGGCACAGGTCAAAATTCACCCCTCCACTTT; CDR3 protein: CAIKGTGQNSPLHF
clone size: .; J gene: TRBJ1-2; D gene: TRBD1; V gene: TRBV7-2; CDR3 DNA: TGTGCCAGCAGCCTGACAGGGTACTATGGCTACACCTTC; CDR3 protein: CASSLTGYYGYTF
clone size: .; J gene: TRBJ2-5; D gene: TRBD1; V gene: TRBV30; CDR3 DNA: TGTGCCTGGAGGCGCCGGACAGGGGGAGAGACCCAGTACTTC; CDR3 protein: CAWRRRTGGETQYF
clone size: .; J gene: TRBJ2-1; D gene: TRBD1; V gene: TRBV18; CDR3 DNA: TGTGCCAGCTCACCCCTGACAGGGGACAATGAGCAGTTCTTC; CDR3 protein: CASSPLTGDNEQFF
clone size: once; J gene: TRBJ2-3; D gene: TRBD1; V gene: TRBV12-3/TRBV12-4; CDR3 DNA: TGTGCCAGCAGACCGACAGGGGCAGATACGCAGTATTTT; CDR3 protein: CASRPTGADTQYF
clone size: .; J gene: TRBJ1-1; D gene: .; V gene: TRBV2; CDR3 DNA: TGTGCCAGCAGACCTAAGACAGAACCGAACACTGAAGCTTTCTTT; CDR3 protein: CASRPKTEPNTEAFF
clone size: once; J gene: TRBJ1-2; D gene: .; V gene: TRBV6-2/TRBV6-3; CDR3 DNA: TGTGCCAGCAGTTACCCAGACAGCTATGGCTACACCTTC; CDR3 protein: CASSYPDSYGYTF
clone size: .; J gene: TRBJ2-7; D gene: TRBD2; V gene: TRBV6-1; CDR3 DNA: TGTGCCAGCAGCACCCCGGGACTAGCTTCCTACGAGCAGTACTTC; CDR3 protein: CASSTPGLASYEQYF
clone size: .; J gene: TRBJ1-1; D gene: .; V gene: TRBV15; CDR3 DNA: TGTGCCACCAGCAGCTTGAGTGGGGGGTACACTGAAGCTTTCTTT; CDR3 protein: CATSSLSGGYTEAFF
clone size: .; J gene: TRBJ2-3; D gene: TRBD2; V gene: TRBV18; CDR3 DNA: TGTGCCAGCTCACCACGGCTAGCGGGAGATACGCAGTATTTT; CDR3 protein: CASSPRLAGDTQYF
clone size: .; J gene: TRBJ2-7; D gene: .; V gene: TRBV30; CDR3 DNA: TGTGCCTGGGAACAGGGTTCCTACGAGCAGCACTTC; CDR3 protein: CAWEQGSYEQHF
clone size: .; J gene: TRBJ1-1; D gene: .; V gene: TRBV6-5; CDR3 DNA: TGTGCCAGCAGTTTTGTAGGGAATCTCGGGGGAGCTTTCTTT; CDR3 protein: CASSFVGNLGGAFF
clone size: .; J gene: TRBJ1-6; D gene: TRBD1; V gene: TRBV7-2; CDR3 DNA: TGTGCCAGCAGCCGTGGAGGGGGCTATTCACCCCTCCACTTT; CDR3 protein: CASSRGGGYSPLHF
clone size: once; J gene: TRBJ1-2; D gene: .; V gene: TRBV13; CDR3 DNA: TGTGCCAGCTCCTTGACGGGCTACGGGGGGTATGGCTACACCTTC; CDR3 protein: CASSLTGYGGYGYTF
clone size: .; J gene: TRBJ1-1; D gene: .; V gene: TRBV7-3; CDR3 DNA: TGTGCCAGCAGCTCTACAGGGTTGAGAAGCACTGAAGCTTTCTTT; CDR3 protein: CASSSTGLRSTEAFF
clone size: once; J gene: TRBJ2-2; D gene: .; V gene: TRBV7-8; CDR3 DNA: TGTGCCAGCAGCTTAGGTAGCCCGAACACCGGGGAGCTGTTTTTT; CDR3 protein: CASSLGSPNTGELFF
clone size: .; J gene: TRBJ1-1; D gene: .; V gene: TRBV16; CDR3 DNA: TGTGCCAGCAGCATGATAGTGAACACTGAAGCTTTCTTT; CDR3 protein: CASSMIVNTEAFF
clone size: .; J gene: TRBJ1-5; D gene: TRBD1; V gene: TRBV28; CDR3 DNA: TGTGCCAGCAGTTTCGGGACAGGGGTGGTTCAGCCCCAGCATTTT; CDR3 protein: CASSFGTGVVQPQHF
clone size: .; J gene: TRBJ2-7; D gene: TRBD2; V gene: TRBV28; CDR3 DNA: TGTGCCAGCAGTTCCCCCGGACTAGCGGTCTCCTACGAGCAGTACTTC; CDR3 protein: CASSSPGLAVSYEQYF
clone size: .; J gene: TRBJ1-4; D gene: TRBD1; V gene: TRBV7-9; CDR3 DNA: TGTGCCAGCAGCCTAAGACAGGGTAGAGGTGAAAAACTGTTTTTT; CDR3 protein: CASSLRQGRGEKLFF
clone size: .; J gene: TRBJ1-2; D gene: .; V gene: TRBV7-8; CDR3 DNA: TGTGCCAGCAGCTTAGCCCGTACAGACTATGGCTACACCTTC; CDR3 protein: CASSLARTDYGYTF
clone size: once; J gene: TRBJ1-6; D gene: .; V gene: TRBV6-6; CDR3 DNA: TGTGCCAGCACCCCGCCAGGGCCAAATTCACCCCTCCACTTT; CDR3 protein: CASTPPGPNSPLHF
clone size: .; J gene: TRBJ1-1; D gene: TRBD1; V gene: TRBV29-1; CDR3 DNA: TGCAGCGCTGGGACAGGAATCAACACTGAAGCTTTCTTT; CDR3 protein: CSAGTGINTEAFF
clone size: .; J gene: TRBJ2-5; D gene: .; V gene: TRBV5-1; CDR3 DNA: TGCGCCAGCCGGACAGATCAACAAGAGACCCAGTACTTC; CDR3 protein: CASRTDQQETQYF
clone size: once; J gene: TRBJ2-4; D gene: .; V gene: TRBV29-1; CDR3 DNA: TGCAGCGTTGTTGTTATGAACATTCAGTACTTC; CDR3 protein: CSVVVMNIQYF
clone size: .; J gene: TRBJ1-2; D gene: TRBD1; V gene: TRBV3-1/TRBV3-2; CDR3 DNA: TGTGCCAGCAGCCCACACAGGGGCCTTGGCTACACCTTC; CDR3 protein: CASSPHRGLGYTF
clone size: .; J gene: TRBJ2-1; D gene: TRBD2; V gene: TRBV6-4; CDR3 DNA: TGTGCCAGCAGTGATAGACGGGGGGTACGGCAGTTCTTC; CDR3 protein: CASSDRRGVRQFF
clone size: .; J gene: TRBJ2-2; D gene: TRBD1; V gene: TRBV5-4; CDR3 DNA: TGTGCCAGCAGCTCATTCTCCGGGACAGGGAACACCGGGGAGCTGTTTTTT; CDR3 protein: CASSSFSGTGNTGELFF
clone size: once; J gene: TRBJ1-1; D gene: TRBD1; V gene: TRBV10-3; CDR3 DNA: TGTGCCATCATCGGGGACAGTGGACACACTGAAGCTTTCTTT; CDR3 protein: CAIIGDSGHTEAFF
clone size: .; J gene: TRBJ1-5; D gene: .; V gene: TRBV6-2/TRBV6-3; CDR3 DNA: TGTGCCAGCAGTTACGCGGGGGGAGACCAGCCCCAGCATTTT; CDR3 protein: CASSYAGGDQPQHF
clone size: .; J gene: TRBJ2-3; D gene: .; V gene: TRBV3-1/TRBV3-2; CDR3 DNA: TGTGCCAGCAGCCAATTCCGTATCCCAGGGCGGAACACAGATACGCAGTATTTT; CDR3 protein: CASSQFRIPGRNTDTQYF
clone size: .; J gene: TRBJ2-4; D gene: .; V gene: TRBV6-2/TRBV6-3; CDR3 DNA: TGTGCCAGCAGCATAATGACAGGTGGCTATTTAGAAAACATTCAGTACTTC; CDR3 protein: CASSIMTGGYLENIQYF
clone size: .; J gene: TRBJ1-3; D gene: .; V gene: TRBV19; CDR3 DNA: TGTGCCAGGCCACGAGTGCACTCTGGAAACACCATATATTTT; CDR3 protein: CARPRVHSGNTIYF
clone size: .; J gene: TRBJ1-2; D gene: .; V gene: TRBV18; CDR3 DNA: TGTGCCAGCTCACAGGGAGCAGGCTACACCTTC; CDR3 protein: CASSQGAGYTF
clone size: few; J gene: TRBJ1-6; D gene: .; V gene: TRBV27; CDR3 DNA: TGTGCCAGCAGTTTATCGACGTTGGGGGGGAATTCACCCCTCCACTTT; CDR3 protein: CASSLSTLGGNSPLHF
clone size: .; J gene: TRBJ2-6; D gene: .; V gene: TRBV5-1; CDR3 DNA: TGCGCCAGCAGCCCTGGTGTTCCAGCCAGGTCTGGGGCCAACGTCCTGACTTTC; CDR3 protein: CASSPGVPARSGANVLTF
clone size: once; J gene: TRBJ2-2; D gene: TRBD1; V gene: TRBV6-6; CDR3 DNA: TGTGCCTCCCAGGACAGGGGATCAGGGGAGCTGTTTTTT; CDR3 protein: CASQDRGSGELFF
clone size: .; J gene: TRBJ1-5; D gene: .; V gene: TRBV2; CDR3 DNA: TGTGCCAGCAGTGTTGGCAGGGCTAGCAATCAGCCCCAGCATTTT; CDR3 protein: CASSVGRASNQPQHF
clone size: .; J gene: TRBJ2-7; D gene: TRBD2; V gene: TRBV9; CDR3 DNA: TGTGCCAGCAGCGTAGATGGTACTAGCGGGTTCTACGAGCAGTACTTC; CDR3 protein: CASSVDGTSGFYEQYF
clone size: .; J gene: TRBJ2-3; D gene: .; V gene: TRBV2; CDR3 DNA: TGTGCCAGCAGTGAAACTCGGGGGGCAGCAGATACGCAGTATTTT; CDR3 protein: CASSETRGAADTQYF